This entry features one T cell receptor beta chain sequence. Its cognate antigen is unknown. Sequencing was performed with immunoSEQ multiplex PCR; in TCRdb, only in-frame clones are kept and a portion is missing. The sample includes 90,000 to 95,000 clones, 83% seen only once; the top ten take 0.65% to 0.9%. Those patients who had chemo-refractory metastatic non-small-cell lung cancer were given focal radiation along with CTLA-4 blockade through ipilimumab. The sample originates from a study of radiotherapy plus CTLA-4 blockade in lung cancer. General observations from the study: The best predictor of response was reported to be early blood T cell clone dynamics, with interferon-beta.

The length of the CDR3 is 17 residues. Germline assignment: CDR1 SNHLY and CDR2 FYNNEI. V shed 2 bases, J shed 0 bases, and the junction held 6 bases outside the gene matches. The sample here was peripheral blood, taken from a patient treated with radiotherapy plus ipilimumab. The chain joins TRBV2 to TRBJ1-5, with 8 nucleotides matching TRBD1. The clonotype originates from a human donor with non-small cell lung cancer who had stable disease on radiotherapy plus ipilimumab. The CDR3 loop is CASSETRTGTSNQPQHF. CDR3 nucleotides: TGTGCCAGCAGTGAAACCCGGACAGGGACTAGCAATCAGCCCCAGCATTTT.